What follows is one TCR beta chain and its context. What it binds is unknown. V lost 1 base to trimming and J lost 6 bases; unmatched junction nucleotides: 12. The length of the CDR3 is 17 residues. Germline V gives CDR1 MNHEY, CDR2 SMNVEV (reference sequence). These data belong to a study of shared clonotypes between healthy human individuals. Study-level findings and limits: Clonotype sharing among donors, it was expected, would be affected by sequencing depth.

The assay ran at deep level. TCRdb's copy holds only in-frame clones and misses some; the assay was immunoSEQ multiplex PCR. The table includes more than 450,000 clones, more than 65% detected once. The TCR originated in a woman aged 40 to 55 in good health. Some clones in this sample may be carry-over from other donors' samples. This rearrangement joins TRBV27 to TRBJ2-1; 7 nucleotides line up with TRBD2. Material: PBMCs. The CDR3 nucleotides read TGTGCCAGCAGTTTATTCGGACTAGACGCCCCCCCCAATGAGCAGTTCTTC. This encodes CASSLFGLDAPPNEQFF.